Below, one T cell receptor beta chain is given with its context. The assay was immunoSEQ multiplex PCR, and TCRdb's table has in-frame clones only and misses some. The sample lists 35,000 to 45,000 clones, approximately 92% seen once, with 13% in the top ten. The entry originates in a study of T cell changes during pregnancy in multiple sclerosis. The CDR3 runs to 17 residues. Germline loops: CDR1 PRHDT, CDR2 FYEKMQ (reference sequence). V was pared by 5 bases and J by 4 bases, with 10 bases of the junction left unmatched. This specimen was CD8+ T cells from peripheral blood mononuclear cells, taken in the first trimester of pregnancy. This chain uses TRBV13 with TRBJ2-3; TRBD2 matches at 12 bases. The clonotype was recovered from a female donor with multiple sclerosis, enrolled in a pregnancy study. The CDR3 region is CASSTYLAGGIADTQYF. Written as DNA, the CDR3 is TGTGCCAGCAGCACCTACCTAGCGGGGGGGATCGCAGATACGCAGTATTTT.